Given below is one TCR beta chain in context. The antigen is undetermined. This record comes from a study of yellow fever vaccine responses in identical twins. The study's findings and limits: Vaccine T cell responses of twins reportedly seemed partly convergent and partly personalized.

Via MiXCR, TCRdb re-called the RT-PCR reads, giving one row per CDR3 protein. The sample includes a few thousand distinct CDR3 sequences, over 75% of them seen just once. The CDR3 runs 13 residues. Germline CDR1 and CDR2: SNHLY and FYNNEI. Trimming stripped 1 base from V and 4 bases from J, with 5 bases between. This TCR was sampled from a woman aged 18-29 years who received the yellow fever vaccine. The chain has TRBV2 and TRBJ2-1; D not resolved. The sample consisted of T cells from blood (PBMCs), unsorted or a sorted subset (not recorded which), taken before or after yellow fever vaccination (not recorded which). CDR3 in DNA: TGTGCCAGCAGTGAAGACTCATACAATGAGCAGTTCTTC. Translated, it gives CASSEDSYNEQFF. The entire variable domain, with the rest obtained from reference TRBV2 and TRBJ2-1, is as follows: EPEVTQTPSHQVTQMGQEVILRCVPISNHLYFYWYRQILGQKVEFLVSFYNNEISEKSEIFDDQFSVERPDGSNFTLKIRSTKLEDSAMYFCASSEDSYNEQFFGPGTRLTVL.